Below, 5 T cell receptor beta chains from the same sample are listed, as sequenced in a study of blood T cell repertoires in COVID-19. TCRdb's copy holds only in-frame clones and misses some; the assay was immunoSEQ multiplex PCR. Here the sample spans approximately 94,000 clones, about 80% being singletons. Material: peripheral blood. The receptors here all came from a woman between 65 and 79 years old with acute or convalescent COVID-19.

The chain carries TRBV29-1 and TRBJ1-2; 7 bases line up with TRBD1. The CDR3 is made up of 13 amino acids. Germline V gene data show CDR1 as SQVTM and CDR2 as ANQGSEA. V shed 6 bases, J shed 6 bases, and the junction held 10 bases outside the gene matches. CDR3 in amino acids: CSVKPTGSNGYTF. CDR3 nucleotide sequence: TGCAGCGTGAAACCGACAGGGAGCAATGGCTACACCTTC.

The chain links TRBV6-2 or TRBV6-3 to TRBJ2-5, with 7 nucleotides matching TRBD1. The CDR3 sequence is 16 residues long. J was trimmed by 0 bases and V by 5 bases; bases with no gene match: 9. Germline V gene data show CDR1 as MNHEY and CDR2 as SVGEGT. CDR3 in DNA: TGTGCCAGCAGTACCCGTAGGGGGCCCTACCAAGAGACCCAGTACTTC. Amino acids: CASSTRRGPYQETQYF.

V gene TRBV18 combines with J gene TRBJ2-1; D may be TRBD2 (6 bases). V was pared by 0 bases and J by 7 bases, with 10 bases between. The CDR3 consists of 14 residues. Germline loops: CDR1 KGHSH, CDR2 LQKENI. The CDR3 sequence is CASSPPTRSNEQFF. The DNA for the CDR3 is TGTGCCAGCTCACCACCGACTAGGTCTAATGAGCAGTTCTTC.

The V gene is TRBV6-5, the J gene TRBJ1-2; D might be TRBD1 (5 bases). The CDR3 sequence is 12 residues long. With 2 bases removed from V and 6 bases from J, the gap between germline ends came to 7 bases. The germline gives CDR1 MNHEY, CDR2 SVGAGI. The CDR3 here is CASSYGTNGYTF. CDR3 sequence (DNA): TGTGCCAGCAGTTACGGGACTAATGGCTACACCTTC.

This rearrangement joins TRBV28 to TRBJ1-5; D possibly corresponds to TRBD1 (6 bases). The CDR3 contains 19 residues. V lost 4 bases and J lost 0, with 22 bases in between. Germline V gene sequence: CDR1 MDHEN, CDR2 SYDVKM. The CDR3 coding sequence is TGTGCCAGCAGTTCACCCCTTATGACAGGTTTTTATAGCAATCAGCCCCAGCATTTT. It is translated as CASSSPLMTGFYSNQPQHF.